This T cell receptor beta chain was sequenced in a study of T cell repertoires in cytomegalovirus infection. At the level of the study: CMV infection together with matching HLA type was indicated by public TCR beta signatures. Study-level points and caveats: The ex vivo response was dominated by HLA-C-restricted CMV-specific TCR beta clonotypes. Summed public TCR beta family frequency identified CMV carriers bearing the relevant HLA.

Each CDR3 protein gets one entry after TCRdb re-called the reads with MiXCR. The sample gives about 460,000 distinct CDR3 sequences, about 10% of which show up once; 10% is in the top ten. Germline assignment: CDR1 SGHNT and CDR2 YENEEA. The ends were cut back, 1 base at V and 2 bases at J, with 12 bases in the middle. There are 16 residues in the CDR3. This clonotype was seen many times. Its antigen is unidentified. This sequence was found in a human donor in good health (CMV status not recorded). Some clones in this sample may be carry-over from other donors' samples. The sequenced sample consisted of PBMCs. The chain has TRBV11-3 and TRBJ2-1, with D possibly being TRBD2 (6 bases). The CDR3 DNA reads TGTGCCAGCAGCTTAGCCGGGAGTAGTCCCTACAATGAGCAGTTCTTC. As protein: CASSLAGSSPYNEQFF. The full variable domain, completed using reference TRBV11-3 and TRBJ2-1, is EAGVVQSPRYKIIEKKQPVAFWCNPISGHNTLYWYLQNLGQGPELLIRYENEEAVDDSQLPKDRFSAERLKGVDSTLKIQPAELGDSAVYLCASSLAGSSPYNEQFFGPGTRLTVL.